The next 10 T cell receptor beta chains were all read from a single sample in a study of T cells in tuberculosis. Sequencing was performed with immunoSEQ multiplex PCR; in TCRdb, only in-frame clones are kept and a portion is missing. In the table there are under 45,000 clones, around 93% of which are singletons. Regarding time point: new active TB diagnosis, blood taken before or within 7 days of starting treatment. The sample here was PBMCs, taken at tuberculosis diagnosis. Source of these receptors: an adult with tuberculosis.

The rearrangement joins TRBV4-2 to TRBJ1-2, with 7 bases fitting TRBD1. The CDR3 has 13 amino acids. Germline values: CDR1 LGHNA, CDR2 YNFKEQ. After removal of 4 bases from V and 5 bases from J, the junction contained 4 bases not matched to a gene. CDR3 in amino acids: CASSPGTEYGYTF. The CDR3 bases are TGTGCCAGCAGCCCCGGGACAGAATATGGCTACACCTTC.

This chain links TRBV19 with TRBJ2-3, with TRBD2 matching over 9 bases. The CDR3 is 18 residues long. From germline, CDR1 is LNHDA and CDR2 SQIVND (reference sequence). With 0 bases clipped from V and 5 bases from J, the junction kept 12 bases outside the gene matches. The CDR3, as DNA: TGTGCCAGTAGTATAGAGGTCTCGGGCGGGGGGGCGTTAGATACGCAGTATTTT. It yields the protein CASSIEVSGGGALDTQYF.

The gene calls are TRBV6-5 and TRBJ1-1; D call uncertain. This CDR3 comprises 14 residues. Trimming removed 2 bases from V and 0 bases from J, with 7 bases in between. Germline CDR1 and CDR2: MNHEY and SVGAGI. The CDR3 loop reads CASSYIHMNTEAFF. CDR3 nucleotide sequence: TGTGCCAGCAGTTACATTCACATGAACACTGAAGCTTTCTTT.

The chain carries TRBV7-8 and TRBJ2-7; D ambiguous. This CDR3 is built from 14 residues. Trimming pared 5 bases from V and 7 bases from J, leaving 18 bases between. Germline loops: CDR1 SGHVS, CDR2 FQNEAQ. The CDR3 nucleotides are TGTGCCAGCAGCCGCGATTCTTTCGCTAGGGAGCAGTACTTC. Encoded protein: CASSRDSFAREQYF.

The V call is TRBV5-1, the J call TRBJ2-2; D ambiguous. This CDR3 is built from 15 residues. In germline, CDR1 is SGHRS, CDR2 YFSETQ. Between the trimmed V and J ends, which lost 1 base and 0 bases, there was a span of 7 bases. The CDR3 spells CASSLNGANTGELFF. The CDR3 bases are TGCGCCAGCAGCTTGAATGGAGCGAACACCGGGGAGCTGTTTTTT.

The J gene is TRBJ1-6, the V gene TRBV21-1; TRBD1 reflects the table's D call only, with no check against the DNA. TRBV21-1 is a known pseudogene. This CDR3 has 17 amino acids. CDR3 sequence: CASSPPMGQGEDSPLHF. The CDR3 DNA reads TGTGCCAGCAGTCCGCCCATGGGACAGGGTGAGGACTCACCCCTCCACTTT.

Regarding this clone: Other DNA sequences from this sample encode an identical CDR3 as well. The genes are TRBV4-3 and TRBJ1-1; a possible D gene is TRBD1 (6 bases). CDR1 LGHNA and CDR2 YSLEER come from the germline V gene. CDR3 length equals 14 residues. Trimming stripped 3 bases from V and 0 bases from J, with 8 bases between. CDR3 protein: CASSQDRVNTEAFF. DNA of the CDR3: TGCGCCAGCAGCCAGGACAGAGTGAACACTGAAGCTTTCTTT.

In this sample, this clone turned up a few times. J is TRBJ2-1 and V is TRBV25-1; TRBD2 agrees at 11 bases. The CDR3 extends over 17 amino acids. The junction had 11 bases not matched to a gene; V was cut back by 4 bases and J by 6 bases. The V gene's germline CDR1 is MGHDK and CDR2 SYGVNS. The CDR3 sequence is CASSVTRLAGNFNEQFF. The CDR3 bases are TGTGCCAGCAGTGTCACCCGACTAGCGGGGAACTTCAATGAGCAGTTCTTC.

This clone appeared once. The CDR3 DNA is TGTGCCAGCAGCCCAACGGACGGGAACAATGAGCAGTTCTTC. It codes for CASSPTDGNNEQFF. V is TRBV9 and J is TRBJ2-1; tentative D call: TRBD2 (5 bases). Germline CDR1 reads SGDLS; CDR2 reads YYNGEE. Trimming cost V 4 bases and J 5 bases, with 13 bases left between them. This CDR3 region has 14 residues.

The gene calls are TRBV5-4 and TRBJ1-1; the D is unclear. This CDR3 is 14 amino acids long. The V end was cut by 0 bases, the J end by 4 bases, with 10 bases between. Germline values: CDR1 SGHNT, CDR2 YYREEE (reference sequence). The CDR3 nucleotides are TGTGCCAGCAGCTTGGTTGCCGAGGGCACTGAAGCTTTCTTT. As protein: CASSLVAEGTEAFF.